This T cell receptor beta chain was identified in a study of cytotoxic CD8 clonotypes in ibrutinib-treated CLL. Study-level background: The group held 11 to 12 relapsed/refractory and around 15 treatment-naive patients, with roughly 17 IGHV unmutated. Partial response occurred in some 25 patients and complete response in 2; at median approximately 70 months, around 14 remained remitted and about 12 progressed.

To note about this clone: Its antigen is currently unknown.

Points from the study as a whole: At progression, clonality fell back toward baseline after rising at ibrutinib response. Clonality correlated strongly with circulating CD8+ T cells and exceeded age-matched healthy donors at baseline.

In germline, CDR1 is SGDLS, CDR2 YYNGEE. The CDR3 is 14 residues long. V was cut by 4 bases and J by 2 bases, with 12 bases left in between. TCRdb's table, derived via immunoSEQ multiplex PCR, lists solely in-frame clones and lacks some. The data show 130,000 to 150,000 clones, with 79% seen just once and 9.5% to 15% held by the top ten. The V gene is TRBV9, the J gene TRBJ2-5; a possible D gene is TRBD1 (6 bases). This clonotype was obtained from a human donor with chronic lymphocytic leukemia. This specimen was PBMCs, taken after 12 months of ibrutinib treatment. CDR3 sequence: CASSPGGSQETQYF. The CDR3 DNA reads TGTGCCAGCAGCCCTGGGGGCAGTCAAGAGACCCAGTACTTC.